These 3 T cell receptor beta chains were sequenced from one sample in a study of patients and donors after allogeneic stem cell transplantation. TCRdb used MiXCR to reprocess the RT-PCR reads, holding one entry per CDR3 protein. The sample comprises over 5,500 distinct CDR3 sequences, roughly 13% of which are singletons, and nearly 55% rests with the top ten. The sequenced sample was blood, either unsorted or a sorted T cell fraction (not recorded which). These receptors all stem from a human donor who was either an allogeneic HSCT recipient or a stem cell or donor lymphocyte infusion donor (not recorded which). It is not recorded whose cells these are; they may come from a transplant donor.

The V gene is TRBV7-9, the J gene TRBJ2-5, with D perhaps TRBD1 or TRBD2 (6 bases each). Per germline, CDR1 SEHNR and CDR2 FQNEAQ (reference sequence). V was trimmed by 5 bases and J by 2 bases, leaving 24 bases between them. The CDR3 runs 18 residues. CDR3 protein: CASSPNWGRDTLQETQYF. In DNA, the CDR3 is TGTGCCAGCAGCCCGAATTGGGGGCGGGACACTTTGCAAGAGACCCAGTACTTC.

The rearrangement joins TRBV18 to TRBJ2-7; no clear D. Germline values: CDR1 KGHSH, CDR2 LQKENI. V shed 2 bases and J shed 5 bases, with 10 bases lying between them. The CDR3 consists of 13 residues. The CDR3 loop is CASSPSPSHEQYF. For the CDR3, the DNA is TGTGCCAGCTCACCAAGCCCTTCCCACGAGCAGTACTTC.

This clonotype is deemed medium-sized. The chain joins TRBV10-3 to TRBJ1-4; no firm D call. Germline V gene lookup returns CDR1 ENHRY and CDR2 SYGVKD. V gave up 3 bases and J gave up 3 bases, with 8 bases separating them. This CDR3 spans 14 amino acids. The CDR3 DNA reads TGTGCCATCAGTGATCCGTTAGCTAATGAAAAACTGTTTTTT. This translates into CAISDPLANEKLFF.